Below are 21 T cell receptor beta chains sequenced from a single sample in a study of T cell changes during pregnancy in multiple sclerosis. The method was immunoSEQ multiplex PCR; TCRdb's version includes in-frame clones alone and lacks a portion of them. Among 65,000 to 90,000 clones listed, more than 90% were seen once. Sequencing was performed on peripheral blood, taken in the second trimester of pregnancy. These receptors originate from a female donor with multiple sclerosis, enrolled in a pregnancy study.

The V and J genes are TRBV13 and TRBJ2-3; D remains unclear. Germline lookup yields CDR1 PRHDT and CDR2 FYEKMQ (reference sequence). This CDR3 has 12 amino acids. Trimming removed 5 bases from V and 2 bases from J, with 5 bases in between. The CDR3 DNA reads TGTGCCAGCAGCGAGTACACAGATACGCAGTATTTT. Protein: CASSEYTDTQYF.

The chain has TRBV5-1 and TRBJ2-1, with 10 bases matching TRBD2. The V gene's germline CDR1 is SGHRS and CDR2 YFSETQ. Unmatched junction bases numbered 8, after V lost 2 bases and J lost 0 bases. The CDR3 is made up of 18 amino acids. The CDR3 sequence: CASSFGLAGAPSYNEQFF. The CDR3 DNA is TGCGCCAGCAGCTTTGGTCTAGCGGGAGCGCCCTCCTACAATGAGCAGTTCTTC. Based on the CDR3 plus reference TRBV5-1 and TRBJ2-1, the full variable domain is KAGVTQTPRYLIKTRGQQVTLSCSPISGHRSVSWYQQTPGQGLQFLFEYFSETQRNKGNFPGRFSGRQFSNSRSEMNVSTLELGDSALYLCASSFGLAGAPSYNEQFFGPGTRLTVL.

CDR3: CASSRRGGAGSEVDTQYF. In nucleotides, the CDR3 is TGCGCCAGCAGCCGAAGGGGGGGAGCGGGGTCAGAGGTAGATACGCAGTATTTT. This chain uses TRBV5-1 with TRBJ2-3; maybe TRBD2 (7 bases). CDR3 length: 18 amino acids. Germline V gene lookup returns CDR1 SGHRS and CDR2 YFSETQ. The V and J ends lost 4 bases and 5 bases respectively, with 26 bases between them.

The chain is built from TRBV19 and TRBJ1-1; D is possibly TRBD1 (5 bases). CDR1 and CDR2 from the germline V gene are LNHDA and SQIVND (reference sequence). The V end was cut by 3 bases, the J end by 8 bases, with 10 bases between. This CDR3 is built from 12 residues. For the CDR3, the DNA is TGTGCCAGTAGTATTACCCAGGGAGAAGCTTTCTTT. As protein: CASSITQGEAFF.

The CDR3 bases are TGTGCCACCAGCAGAGAGACCGGGGTAGGTGGCTACACCTTC. It specifies CATSRETGVGGYTF. The rearrangement joins TRBV15 to TRBJ1-2; the D is unclear. Per germline, CDR1 LNHNV and CDR2 YYDKDF (reference sequence). Trimming pared 0 bases from V and 7 bases from J, leaving 12 bases between. The length of the CDR3 is 14 residues.

In this sample, this clone turned up once. CDR3 coding DNA: TGTGCCAGCAGCCTATTACGGGACTCTTACACTGAAGCTTTCTTT. It specifies CASSLLRDSYTEAFF. The chain recombines TRBV28 with TRBJ1-1; the D gene is possibly TRBD1 (5 bases). Germline V CDR1 and CDR2: MDHEN, SYDVKM. This CDR3 is 15 amino acids long. V lost 6 bases and J 3 bases, leaving 17 bases between the germline ends.

The chain links TRBV5-6 to TRBJ1-5; D uncertain. The ends were cut back, 2 bases at V and 0 bases at J, with 6 bases in the middle. Germline V gene sequence: CDR1 SGHDT, CDR2 YYEEEE. This CDR3 comprises 14 residues. The CDR3 protein is CASSFSYSNQPQHF. In DNA form, the CDR3 reads TGTGCCAGCAGCTTTTCGTATAGCAATCAGCCCCAGCATTTT.

The V and J genes are TRBV5-5 and TRBJ1-4, with no clear D. In germline, CDR1 is SGHKS, CDR2 YYEKEE (reference sequence). V lost 4 bases and J lost 6, with 16 bases in between. The CDR3 sequence is 15 residues long. The CDR3 reads CASSPLGAPDEKLFF. CDR3 in DNA: TGTGCCAGCAGCCCCCTGGGCGCCCCGGATGAAAAACTGTTTTTT.

This rearrangement joins TRBV29-1 to TRBJ1-2, with 7 bases that match TRBD1. CDR3 size: 13 residues. Per the germline V gene, CDR1 is SQVTM and CDR2 is ANQGSEA. With V trimmed by 6 bases and J by 3 bases, 7 bases remained unmatched. CDR3 sequence: CSVQGGQDYGYTF. The CDR3, as DNA: TGCAGCGTCCAAGGTGGACAGGACTATGGCTACACCTTC.

The DNA for the CDR3 is TGCGCCAGCAGCCTTTCCGCCAGGGACACTGAAGCTTTCTTT. Amino acids: CASSLSARDTEAFF. J is TRBJ1-1 and V is TRBV5-1, with D possibly being TRBD1 (5 bases). Germline loops: CDR1 SGHRS, CDR2 YFSETQ. This CDR3 comprises 14 residues. Trimming took 4 bases from V and 3 from J, leaving 13 bases between them.

The CDR3 nucleotides read TGTGCCAGCAGCTTAAGGGGCCAGACTGAAAATTCACCCCTCCACTTT. It is translated as CASSLRGQTENSPLHF. V gene TRBV7-8 combines with J gene TRBJ1-6, with D perhaps matching TRBD1 (5 bases). This CDR3 has 16 amino acids. The V end lost 2 bases, the J end lost 7 bases, and 15 bases lay between the germline ends. Looked up from germline, CDR1 is SGHVS and CDR2 is FQNEAQ. Full variable domain (missing parts from reference TRBV7-8 and TRBJ1-6): GAGVSQSPRYKVAKRGQDVALRCDPISGHVSLFWYQQALGQGPEFLTYFQNEAQLDKSGLPSDRFFAERPEGSVSTLKIQRTQQEDSAVYLCASSLRGQTENSPLHFGNGTRLTVT.

This clone was counted once. The CDR3 region has the DNA TGTGCCAGCTCACCACTTTCGGGACAGAATTATAATTCACCCCTCCACTTT. This translates into CASSPLSGQNYNSPLHF. The chain is built from TRBV18 and TRBJ1-6, with TRBD1 matching over 7 bases. The germline V gene encodes CDR1 KGHSH and CDR2 LQKENI. V shed 1 base and J 4 bases; nucleotides not matched to a gene: 7. The CDR3 totals 17 residues.

The rearrangement links TRBV27 to TRBJ2-7; 8 nucleotides line up with TRBD2. The germline V gene has CDR1 MNHEY and CDR2 SMNVEV (reference sequence). J gave up 4 bases and V 7 bases, and 12 bases lay outside the gene matches. The CDR3 covers 15 residues. The CDR3 loop is CASTPGGYRPYEQYF. As DNA, the CDR3 is TGTGCCAGCACTCCGGGGGGGTACCGACCGTACGAGCAGTACTTC.

The chain is built from TRBV11-2 and TRBJ1-4, with D unclear. Trimming pared 4 bases from V and 3 bases from J, leaving 12 bases between. The CDR3 has 15 amino acids. Per the germline V gene, CDR1 is SGHAT and CDR2 is FQNNGV. Here the CDR3 reads CASSSRPGANEKLFF. The CDR3 DNA reads as TGTGCCAGCAGCTCGCGCCCTGGAGCTAATGAAAAACTGTTTTTT.

V usage is TRBV20-1 and J usage is TRBJ2-5; D is perhaps TRBD2 (5 bases). V lost 6 bases, J lost 5 bases, and 10 bases lay in between. Per the germline V gene, CDR1 is DFQATT and CDR2 is SNEGSKA (reference sequence). The CDR3 runs 11 residues. CDR3 in amino acids: CSARGGETQYF. CDR3 DNA sequence: TGCAGTGCCCGTGGCGGGGAGACCCAGTACTTC.

The rearrangement uses TRBV6-5 and TRBJ2-2; D possibly corresponds to TRBD2 (6 bases). The CDR3 contains 14 residues. V lost 0 bases, J lost 4 bases, and 6 bases lay in between. Germline loops: CDR1 MNHEY, CDR2 SVGAGI. The CDR3 nucleotides read TGTGCCAGCAGTTACTCGGGGGGCACCGGGGAGCTGTTTTTT. The encoded protein is CASSYSGGTGELFF.

The rearrangement links TRBV11-2 to TRBJ2-6; tentative D call: TRBD1 (6 bases). Trimming removed 5 bases from V and 0 bases from J, with 11 bases in between. The germline V gene has CDR1 SGHAT and CDR2 FQNNGV. The CDR3 extends over 16 amino acids. The CDR3 reads CASSQRGSSGANVLTF. The CDR3 nucleotides are TGTGCCAGCAGCCAAAGGGGGAGCTCTGGGGCCAACGTCCTGACTTTC.

This chain links TRBV11-3 with TRBJ2-3, with 12 bases lining up with TRBD2. Trimming cost V 4 bases and J 0 bases; bases outside gene matches: 8. Germline CDR1 reads SGHNT; CDR2 reads YENEEA. This CDR3 comprises 18 residues. DNA of the CDR3: TGTGCCAGCAGCTCCCGGACTAGCGGGGCCACTAGCACAGATACGCAGTATTTT. This gives the protein CASSSRTSGATSTDTQYF.

This rearrangement joins TRBV5-6 to TRBJ1-1; weak D call: TRBD1 (6 bases). Looked up from germline, CDR1 is SGHDT and CDR2 is YYEEEE. The germline V and J ends were trimmed by 7 bases and 5 bases, with 18 bases remaining between them. The CDR3 covers 14 residues. The CDR3 DNA reads TGTGCCAGCCGTAACAGGGCGAGAGGGACTGAAGCTTTCTTT. Protein sequence: CASRNRARGTEAFF.

The chain is built from TRBV12-5 and TRBJ2-7; perhaps TRBD1 as D (6 bases). CDR1 is LGHNT, CDR2 FRNRAP, per germline. The V end lost 7 bases, the J end lost 3 bases, and 25 bases lay between the germline ends. This CDR3 is 17 amino acids long. The CDR3 sequence is CASVLSPGTTLGYEQYF. The CDR3 DNA is TGTGCTAGTGTCCTGTCCCCCGGGACAACCCTCGGCTACGAGCAGTACTTC.

The chain employs TRBV2 and TRBJ2-5; possible D gene TRBD2, 7 bases. The CDR3 contains 15 residues. V was clipped by 2 bases and J by 5 bases, with 15 bases between them. Germline CDR1 is SNHLY and CDR2 is FYNNEI. CDR3 residues: CASSEFTGGVETQYF. The DNA of the CDR3 is TGTGCCAGCAGTGAATTTACGGGGGGCGTTGAGACCCAGTACTTC.